The sample holds a few counts of the clone carrying this T cell receptor (beta chain). These data are taken from a study of T cells in Graves' hyperthyroidism and ophthalmopathy. V was clipped by 6 bases and J by 4 bases; unmatched bases: 9. This CDR3 is built from 15 residues. RNA transcripts gave rise to amplified TCR beta CDR3 regions. A first-round RT-PCR of the TCR CDR3 used the HTBI primer set. TCRdb independently ran MiXCR on the multiplex PCR reads; one entry per CDR3 protein. The sample shows nearly 750,000 distinct CDR3 sequences, about a third of them seen only once. This chain links TRBV12-3 or TRBV12-4 with TRBJ1-5; 7 bases are shared with TRBD1. Sequencing input: blood. This receptor was identified in a woman in her thirties or forties with Graves' hyperthyroidism. This chain's CDR3 is CASSQGQAGNQPQHF. CDR3 DNA: TGTGCCAGCAGCCAAGGACAGGCCGGGAATCAGCCCCAGCATTTT.